Below are 27 T cell receptor beta chains sequenced from a single sample in a study of T cells in Graves' hyperthyroidism and ophthalmopathy. Amplified regions were TCR beta CDR3 sequences from RNA transcripts. The HTBI primer set served for first-round RT-PCR of the TCR CDR3. Each CDR3 protein gets one entry after TCRdb re-called the multiplex PCR reads with MiXCR. Of about 620,000 distinct CDR3 sequences listed, around 15% are singletons. Sample: blood. The receptors shown here come from a woman aged 30 to 39 with Graves' hyperthyroidism.

CDR3 sequence (DNA): TGTGCCAGCAGCTTCCAACTAGCGCCCACCTACGAGCAGTACTTC. Protein product: CASSFQLAPTYEQYF. V gene TRBV11-2 combines with J gene TRBJ2-7, with TRBD2 matching over 7 bases. This CDR3 contains 15 residues. In germline, CDR1 is SGHAT, CDR2 FQNNGV. Trimming took 3 bases from V and 2 from J; bases not matched to a gene: 7.

This rearrangement joins TRBV30 to TRBJ2-7; 10 positions agree with TRBD2. The CDR3 totals 14 residues. The J segment lost 3 bases and the V segment lost 5 bases, leaving 7 bases of the junction unmatched. CDR1 is GTSNPN and CDR2 is SVGIG in the germline V gene (reference sequence). DNA for the CDR3: TGTGCCTGGGGGGGGACTAGCGAAGGCTACGAGCAGTACTTC. This gives the protein CAWGGTSEGYEQYF.

Comments on this clonotype: A much larger clone differs from this one at a single base, so this may be a read error. This chain links TRBV6-1 with TRBJ2-3; the D is unclear. Germline lookup yields CDR1 MNHNS and CDR2 SASEGT. This CDR3 has 11 amino acids. CDR3 DNA: TGTTCCAGCAGTGATCGTCCTATACCGTATTTT. Its translation is CSSSDRPIPYF.

This clonotype was picked up a small number of times. The CDR3, as DNA: TGTGCCAGCAGCTTATTTGGGGCTTTAGCGGGTCAGAATGAGCAGTTCTTC. This translates into CASSLFGALAGQNEQFF. V is TRBV7-3 and J is TRBJ2-1, with 7 bases matching TRBD2. Germline CDR1 is SGHTA and CDR2 is FQGTGA. J was trimmed by 7 bases and V by 2 bases; bases with no gene match: 14. This CDR3 region has 17 residues. The full variable domain, with the rest looked up from reference TRBV7-3 and TRBJ2-1, is GAGVSQTPSNKVTEKGKYVELRCDPISGHTALYWYRQSLGQGPEFLIYFQGTGAADDSGLPNDRFFAVRPEGSVSTLKIQRTERGDSAVYLCASSLFGALAGQNEQFFGPGTRLTVL.

This clonotype was picked up many times. V gene TRBV11-3 combines with J gene TRBJ2-5; D is undetermined. From germline, CDR1 is SGHNT and CDR2 YENEEA. This CDR3 has 13 residues. Trimming pared 5 bases from V and 3 bases from J, leaving 10 bases between. CDR3 in amino acids: CASSPVWEETQYF. Written as DNA, the CDR3 is TGTGCCAGCAGCCCGGTATGGGAAGAGACCCAGTACTTC.

This clonotype was observed at least ten times. The CDR3 coding sequence is TGTGCCAGCAGTTCCATGTACGAGCAGTACTTC. This encodes CASSSMYEQYF. The J gene is TRBJ2-7, the V gene TRBV28, with D unclear. The germline CDR1 and CDR2 sequences are MDHEN and SYDVKM. The CDR3 is 11 residues long. V was pared by 4 bases and J by 4 bases, with 5 bases between. The entire variable domain, with the rest obtained from reference TRBV28 and TRBJ2-7, is as follows: DVKVTQSSRYLVKRTGEKVFLECVQDMDHENMFWYRQDPGLGLRLIYFSYDVKMKEKGDIPEGYSVSREKKERFSLILESASTNQTSMYLCASSSMYEQYFGPGTRLTVT.

About this clonotype itself: One base away lies a much larger clone, so this may be a sequencing read error. V is TRBV7-3 and J is TRBJ1-1, with a weak D call TRBD1 (5 bases). The germline CDR1 and CDR2 sequences are SGHTA and FQGTGA. The CDR3 totals 13 residues. The CDR3 DNA follows: TGTGCCAGCAGCTTCGACAGTTCGAGTGAAGCTCTCTTT. This gives the protein CASSFDSSSEALF.

The V gene is TRBV11-2, the J gene TRBJ1-1; TRBD1 matches at 7 bases. The junction had 8 bases not matched to a gene; V was cut back by 5 bases and J by 2 bases. CDR1 and CDR2 from the germline V gene are SGHAT and FQNNGV. The CDR3 sequence is 15 residues long. Here the CDR3 DNA reads TGTGCCAGCAGCCAATTGGGACAGTTTAACACTGAAGCTTTCTTT. Translation gives CASSQLGQFNTEAFF.

This clonotype was picked up many times. V and J are TRBV3-1 and TRBJ2-2; the D gene is possibly TRBD2 (5 bases). The V end was cut by 2 bases, the J end by 8 bases, with 9 bases between. This CDR3 is 13 amino acids long. Germline V gene lookup returns CDR1 LGHDT and CDR2 YNNKEL (reference sequence). CDR3 DNA sequence: TGTGCCAGCAGCCAACTAGCCAGGGGGGAGCTGTTTTTT. This codes for CASSQLARGELFF.

The rearrangement links TRBV25-1 to TRBJ1-3; D is unresolved. The V gene's germline CDR1 is MGHDK and CDR2 SYGVNS. The CDR3 sequence is 15 residues long. V lost 6 bases to trimming and J lost 0 bases, with 12 bases between them. Here the CDR3 reads CASSTDTRSGNTIYF. CDR3 DNA sequence: TGTGCCAGCAGCACAGACACCCGCTCTGGAAACACCATATATTTT.

V gene TRBV29-1 combines with J gene TRBJ1-1; weak D call: TRBD1 (6 bases). Trimming left V 6 bases short and J 3 bases short, with 14 bases between. The CDR3 has 13 amino acids. The germline V gene encodes CDR1 SQVTM and CDR2 ANQGSEA. The CDR3 DNA reads as TGCAGCGTCCGACAGGACGCCGACACTGAAGCTTTCTTT. Its protein is CSVRQDADTEAFF.

This clonotype was counted many times. The V gene is TRBV7-6, the J gene TRBJ2-2, with D perhaps TRBD2 (6 bases). Germline V gene lookup returns CDR1 SGHVS and CDR2 FNYEAQ. The V end lost 4 bases, the J end lost 5 bases, and 14 bases lay between the germline ends. The CDR3 is 15 residues long. As DNA, the CDR3 is TGTGCCAGCAGCTCTCCTAGCGATCGAACCGGGGAGCTGTTTTTT. Its translation is CASSSPSDRTGELFF.

This clonotype was seen more than once but under ten times. J is TRBJ2-1 and V is TRBV15; a possible D gene is TRBD2 (5 bases). Germline V lookup: CDR1 LNHNV, CDR2 YYDKDF (reference sequence). Trimming cost V 0 bases and J 9 bases, with 12 bases left between them. There are 14 residues in the CDR3. DNA of the CDR3: TGTGCCACCAGCAGAGATAGGACTTCCGGTGAGCAGTTCTTC. As protein: CATSRDRTSGEQFF.

This clonotype was counted only a few times. CDR3: CASSQLAGDQYEQYF. CDR3 DNA sequence: TGTGCCAGCAGCCAACTTGCGGGAGATCAGTACGAGCAGTACTTC. The rearrangement uses TRBV5-6 and TRBJ2-7; 7 bases align to TRBD2. In germline, CDR1 is SGHDT, CDR2 YYEEEE. J gave up 4 bases and V 4 bases, and 11 bases lay outside the gene matches. There are 15 residues in the CDR3.

There are a few counts of this clonotype. The J gene is TRBJ1-2, the V gene TRBV10-3; 7 nucleotides match TRBD1. The CDR3 sequence is 14 residues long. J gave up 6 bases and V 7 bases, and 11 bases lay outside the gene matches. Germline V gene sequence: CDR1 ENHRY, CDR2 SYGVKD. The DNA of the CDR3 is TGTGCCATCAACGAGATCGACAGGGAAAATGGCTACACCTTC. This sequence encodes CAINEIDRENGYTF.

This clonotype has at least ten counts. The chain joins TRBV12-3 or TRBV12-4 to TRBJ2-1; perhaps D is TRBD1 or TRBD2 (5 bases each). This CDR3 region has 15 residues. V lost 8 bases, J lost 12 bases, and 26 bases lay in between. CDR3 coding DNA: TGTGCCAGCGGACTCGACAGAGGATACAATGAGCGGCAGTTCTTC. Its translation is CASGLDRGYNERQFF.

This clonotype came up many times. The chain combines TRBV6-1 with TRBJ2-1, with D perhaps TRBD1 (6 bases). This CDR3 region has 15 residues. In germline, CDR1 is MNHNS, CDR2 SASEGT. Trimming cost V 3 bases and J 5 bases, with 14 bases left between them. The CDR3 coding sequence is TGTGCCAGCAGTGAGCCGGGACACGTCCACAATGAGCAGTTCTTC. Amino acids: CASSEPGHVHNEQFF.

There are a few counts of this clonotype. The chain couples TRBV5-1 to TRBJ2-1; possible D gene TRBD1, 5 bases. This CDR3 is 15 amino acids long. V lost 3 bases and J 8 bases, leaving 18 bases between the germline ends. Germline V gives CDR1 SGHRS, CDR2 YFSETQ. CDR3 sequence: CASSWASRQGDEQFF. CDR3 DNA sequence: TGCGCCAGCAGCTGGGCCTCCCGGCAGGGCGATGAGCAGTTCTTC.

In this sample, this clonotype turned up a few times. The V gene is TRBV19, the J gene TRBJ1-1; no firm D call. CDR3 length equals 13 residues. Germline loops: CDR1 LNHDA, CDR2 SQIVND (reference sequence). The V end was cut by 4 bases, the J end by 0 bases, with 6 bases between. CDR3 sequence reads: CASSTSLNTEAFF. In DNA, the CDR3 is TGTGCCAGTAGTACATCTCTGAACACTGAAGCTTTCTTT.

Ten or more counts support this clonotype. The genes are TRBV10-1 and TRBJ2-7; a possible D gene is TRBD1 (6 bases). Trimming cost V 1 base and J 2 bases, with 21 bases left between them. Germline V gene data show CDR1 as WNHNN and CDR2 as SYGVQD (reference sequence). The CDR3 is 18 residues long. The CDR3 nucleotides read TGCGCCAGCAGTGAGTATCGGAGGTTAGGCCCAGGGGCCTACGAGCAGTACTTC. Its protein is CASSEYRRLGPGAYEQYF.

The chain carries TRBV6-2 or TRBV6-3 and TRBJ2-1; 11 positions agree with TRBD2. J was trimmed by 1 base and V by 2 bases; bases with no gene match: 4. This CDR3 is built from 17 residues. Per the germline V gene, CDR1 is MNHEY and CDR2 is SVGEGT. CDR3 sequence reads: CASSYPWTSGSYNEQFF. The CDR3 DNA reads as TGTGCCAGCAGTTACCCCTGGACTAGCGGGTCCTACAATGAGCAGTTCTTC.

This clonotype was counted at least ten times. The V gene is TRBV7-9, the J gene TRBJ1-2; D is undetermined. With 3 bases removed from V and 5 bases from J, the gap between germline ends came to 7 bases. CDR1 and CDR2 (germline): SEHNR, FQNEAQ (reference sequence). The CDR3 runs 12 residues. The CDR3 here is CASSFISYGYTF. Written as DNA, the CDR3 is TGTGCCAGCAGCTTTATCAGTTATGGCTACACCTTC.

The rearrangement links TRBV20-1 to TRBJ2-1; 10 bases match TRBD2. Germline trimming cut 0 bases from V and 1 base from J; bases unmatched to any gene: 6. This CDR3 has 17 amino acids. CDR1 is DFQATT, CDR2 SNEGSKA, per germline (reference sequence). The CDR3 is CSARDASGGGSYNEQFF. The CDR3 DNA reads TGCAGTGCTAGAGATGCTAGCGGGGGCGGGTCCTACAATGAGCAGTTCTTC.

CDR3 region: CASRGGGTGELFF. The CDR3, as DNA: TGTGCCAGCAGGGGAGGGGGGACCGGGGAGCTGTTTTTT. The chain couples TRBV9 to TRBJ2-2, with D perhaps matching TRBD2 (7 bases). The CDR3 covers 13 residues. V lost 5 bases and J 5 bases, leaving 10 bases between the germline ends. Germline CDR1 reads SGDLS; CDR2 reads YYNGEE.

The chain has TRBV5-1 and TRBJ1-4; TRBD1 matches 10 bases. Losses at the gene ends were 4 bases for V and 8 bases for J; bases not matched to a gene: 8. The V gene's germline CDR1 is SGHRS and CDR2 YFSETQ. This CDR3 is 15 amino acids long. In DNA form, the CDR3 reads TGCGCCAGCAGCCCCGGGGACAGGGGAAGGGAAAAACTGTTTTTT. Its protein is CASSPGDRGREKLFF.

In this sample, this clonotype turned up many times. The rearrangement links TRBV2 to TRBJ2-5; D unclear. Germline V gene lookup returns CDR1 SNHLY and CDR2 FYNNEI. The CDR3 sequence is 13 residues long. The V end lost 2 bases, the J end lost 5 bases, and 9 bases lay between the germline ends. CDR3 in amino acids: CASSESGRETQYF. In DNA, the CDR3 is TGTGCCAGCAGTGAAAGTGGGCGTGAGACCCAGTACTTC.

This rearrangement joins TRBV30 to TRBJ1-5; TRBD1 matches 7 bases. Germline V gene lookup returns CDR1 GTSNPN and CDR2 SVGIG (reference sequence). V lost 7 bases to trimming and J lost 4 bases; unmatched junction nucleotides: 4. The CDR3 is made up of 12 amino acids. The CDR3 DNA reads TGTGCCTTAGACAGGGATAATCAGCCCCAGCATTTT. Protein product: CALDRDNQPQHF.